This entry concerns a single T cell receptor beta chain. At one of its ends the junction is not consistent with the germline gene, which may arise from a read error. The data derive from a study of blood T cells in healthy people across ages. The germline gives CDR1 LGHNA, CDR2 YNFKEQ. This CDR3 spans 14 amino acids. The second PCR ran about 6 to 11 cycles with a sample-barcoded 5' primer and J-beta primers. TCRdb used MiXCR to reprocess the 5' RACE reads, holding one entry per CDR3 protein. The sample holds a few hundred thousand distinct CDR3 sequences; roughly 29% are singletons and the top ten take approximately 17%.

The chain has TRBV4-2 and TRBJ2-5; 9 positions agree with TRBD1. The sample taken for sequencing was blood. The TCR sequence derives from a woman in her 70s in good health. The CDR3 loop reads CASSQEGQGVVQAF. CDR3 sequence (DNA): TGTGCCAGCAGCCAAGAGGGACAGGGCGTCGTTCAGGCCTTC.